These 26 T cell receptor beta chains originate from one sample sequenced in a study of shared clonotypes between healthy human individuals (dated by TCRdb to between 2020 and 2021). CD8 naive samples were CD45RO-negative cells positively selected for CCR7, giving a CD45RA+CCR7+ population that excluded TemRA cells. The library was obtained by the immunoSEQ multiplex PCR assay. TCRdb mirrors the immuneACCESS table, restricted to in-frame sequences. Some clones are absent from its copies; in checked studies, under half trace to an unresolved V gene, and the reason for the others is unknown. This sample is represented by roughly 2.1 million clones; roughly 91% of them were singletons. The ten largest clonotypes hold about 1.8% of the sample. The sequencing input was naive CD8+ T cells from PBMCs. Explained via the paper, the cell subset or site label denotes: CD45RA+CCR7+. These receptors were collected from a man aged 18 to 35 in good health. Some clones in this sample may be carry-over from other donors' samples.

The chain links TRBV10-3 to TRBJ1-2; D call uncertain. Germline CDR1 reads ENHRY; CDR2 reads SYGVKD. The CDR3 covers 14 residues. The V and J ends lost 0 bases and 8 bases respectively, with 13 bases between them. The chain's CDR3 is CAISESLSPQGYTF. The DNA for the CDR3 is TGTGCCATCAGTGAGTCGTTGTCACCGCAAGGCTACACCTTC.

The V call is TRBV7-2, the J call TRBJ1-1; 10 nucleotides agree with TRBD1. Losses at the gene ends were 4 bases for V and 4 bases for J; bases not matched to a gene: 6. The CDR3 loop spans 15 amino acids. Per the germline V gene, CDR1 is SGHTA and CDR2 is FQGNSA. This CDR3 reads CASSSGTGVLTEAFF. Here the CDR3 DNA reads TGTGCCAGCAGCTCCGGGACAGGGGTACTCACTGAAGCTTTCTTT.

This rearrangement joins TRBV10-3 to TRBJ1-1; possible D gene TRBD1, 5 bases. V lost 10 bases and J 3 bases, leaving 15 bases between the germline ends. Per germline, CDR1 ENHRY and CDR2 SYGVKD. CDR3 length equals 13 residues. CDR3 sequence (DNA): TGTGCCACCCAGGGAATTTGGGACACTGAAGCTTTCTTT. Translating gives CATQGIWDTEAFF.

The chain recombines TRBV13 with TRBJ1-1; tentatively, D is TRBD1 (6 bases). CDR1 PRHDT and CDR2 FYEKMQ come from the germline V gene (reference sequence). CDR3 length equals 15 residues. Trimming removed 5 bases at V and 4 bases at J, with 17 bases between. The DNA for the CDR3 is TGTGCCAGCAGCCCATGGGGGGGGCGGAGCACTGAAGCTTTCTTT. Its translation is CASSPWGGRSTEAFF.

This clone was seen once. This CDR3 is CASSQGIEENYGYTF. As DNA, the CDR3 is TGCGCCAGCAGCCAAGGAATTGAGGAGAACTATGGCTACACCTTC. V and J are TRBV4-1 and TRBJ1-2; D gene uncertain. This CDR3 spans 15 amino acids. The germline V gene has CDR1 MGHRA and CDR2 YSYEKL. V was clipped by 1 base and J by 2 bases, with 11 bases between them.

The V and J genes are TRBV28 and TRBJ2-5; 7 bases are a match to TRBD1. The trim removed 6 bases at V and 5 bases at J, leaving 12 bases unmatched. CDR1 and CDR2 (germline): MDHEN, SYDVKM. This CDR3 contains 15 residues. DNA of the CDR3: TGTGCCAGCAGCAAGATCACAGGGGCCAGGGAGACCCAGTACTTC. It yields the protein CASSKITGARETQYF. The whole variable domain, remainder taken from reference TRBV28 and TRBJ2-5, is DVKVTQSSRYLVKRTGEKVFLECVQDMDHENMFWYRQDPGLGLRLIYFSYDVKMKEKGDIPEGYSVSREKKERFSLILESASTNQTSMYLCASSKITGARETQYFGPGTRLLVL.

The rearrangement uses TRBV9 and TRBJ2-1; 7 bases fit TRBD2. With 4 bases clipped from V and 8 bases from J, the junction kept 15 bases outside the gene matches. Germline CDR1 SGDLS, CDR2 YYNGEE. This CDR3 has 16 residues. This CDR3 is CASSYPLSGGRDEQFF. DNA of the CDR3: TGTGCCAGCAGCTACCCTCTGTCGGGAGGAAGGGATGAGCAGTTCTTC.

In this sample, this clone turned up a few times. This chain uses TRBV30 with TRBJ1-1; D not resolved. The CDR3 length is 13 residues. Trimming cost V 0 bases and J 5 bases, with 10 bases left between them. Germline values: CDR1 GTSNPN, CDR2 SVGIG (reference sequence). This CDR3 reads CAWSVIGETEAFF. The CDR3 nucleotides read TGTGCCTGGAGTGTTATCGGGGAGACTGAAGCTTTCTTT. The variable domain in full, completed from reference TRBV30 and TRBJ1-1, reads SQTIHQWPATLVQPVGSPLSLECTVEGTSNPNLYWYRQAAGRGLQLLFYSVGIGQISSEVPQNLSASRPQDRQFILSSKKLLLSDSGFYLCAWSVIGETEAFFGQGTRLTVV.

The genes are TRBV10-2 and TRBJ1-5, with 8 bases lining up with TRBD1. J was trimmed by 7 bases and V by 5 bases; bases with no gene match: 22. CDR1 is WSHSY, CDR2 SAAADI, per germline. The CDR3 totals 19 residues. The CDR3 sequence: CASSTSGIGQGIGGQPQHF. The DNA for the CDR3 is TGCGCCAGCAGTACGAGCGGAATTGGACAGGGAATAGGTGGACAGCCCCAGCATTTT.

The gene calls are TRBV5-4 and TRBJ2-1, with D perhaps TRBD2 (6 bases). CDR3 length equals 15 residues. CDR1 is SGHNT and CDR2 is YYREEE in the germline V gene (reference sequence). The V and J ends lost 0 bases and 10 bases respectively, with 17 bases between them. The CDR3 sequence is CASSLGVADWEEQFF. In DNA, the CDR3 is TGTGCCAGCAGCTTGGGAGTAGCGGATTGGGAGGAGCAGTTCTTC.

For this clone: The sample contains more than one DNA sequence encoding this CDR3. The chain couples TRBV27 to TRBJ2-7; D is unclear. Trimming took off 0 bases at V and 4 bases at J, with 7 bases between the two ends. The CDR3 loop spans 13 amino acids. Germline V gives CDR1 MNHEY, CDR2 SMNVEV (reference sequence). The CDR3: CASSLSGGYEQYF. The DNA for the CDR3 is TGTGCCAGCAGTTTATCCGGTGGATACGAGCAGTACTTC.

This clone has only one observation. This rearrangement joins TRBV11-2 to TRBJ1-3; weak D call: TRBD1 (5 bases). The CDR3 has 16 residues. CDR1 SGHAT and CDR2 FQNNGV come from the germline V gene. Trimming removed 7 bases from V and 2 bases from J, with 18 bases in between. As DNA, the CDR3 is TGTGCCAGCACCCGGTCCGGGGGTCTCCCTGGAAACACCATATATTTT. It encodes CASTRSGGLPGNTIYF.

This chain connects TRBV29-1 to TRBJ2-3, with 9 bases matching TRBD2. The germline V gene encodes CDR1 SQVTM and CDR2 ANQGSEA. J was trimmed by 1 base and V by 7 bases; bases with no gene match: 6. The CDR3 has 14 amino acids. The CDR3 coding sequence is TGCAGCGGGGGACTAGCAGGAGGCACAGATACGCAGTATTTT. Its translation is CSGGLAGGTDTQYF.

This chain links TRBV13 with TRBJ2-1; 9 nucleotides align to TRBD1. V lost 6 bases, J lost 2 bases, and 5 bases stayed unmatched. The CDR3 contains 15 residues. The germline V gene encodes CDR1 PRHDT and CDR2 FYEKMQ (reference sequence). For the CDR3, the DNA is TGTGCCAGCAGTTCCCGGGACAGGGCCTACAATGAGCAGTTCTTC. Protein product: CASSSRDRAYNEQFF. Full variable domain (missing parts from reference TRBV13 and TRBJ2-1): AAGVIQSPRHLIKEKRETATLKCYPIPRHDTVYWYQQGPGQDPQFLISFYEKMQSDKGSIPDRFSAQQFSDYHSELNMSSLELGDSALYFCASSSRDRAYNEQFFGPGTRLTVL.

The chain links TRBV13 to TRBJ2-3, with 8 bases aligning to TRBD2. CDR1 and CDR2 from the germline V gene are PRHDT and FYEKMQ (reference sequence). The CDR3 loop spans 17 amino acids. V trimming: 5 bases; J trimming: 0 bases; junction bases outside the gene matches: 10. CDR3 nucleotide sequence: TGTGCCAGCAGCCCCCCGGGGGGGCGAAGGAGCACAGATACGCAGTATTTT. Its translation is CASSPPGGRRSTDTQYF. Combining the CDR3 with reference TRBV13 and TRBJ2-3 gives the whole variable domain AAGVIQSPRHLIKEKRETATLKCYPIPRHDTVYWYQQGPGQDPQFLISFYEKMQSDKGSIPDRFSAQQFSDYHSELNMSSLELGDSALYFCASSPPGGRRSTDTQYFGPGTRLTVL.

The chain uses TRBV7-9 and TRBJ2-1, with D perhaps TRBD2 (5 bases). Germline V gene sequence: CDR1 SEHNR, CDR2 FQNEAQ (reference sequence). The CDR3 covers 17 residues. V was trimmed by 6 bases and J by 0 bases, leaving 18 bases between them. CDR3 residues: CASRSKDGKSSYNEQFF. In DNA form, the CDR3 reads TGTGCCAGCAGGTCAAAAGACGGGAAGAGCTCCTACAATGAGCAGTTCTTC.

The V gene is TRBV28, the J gene TRBJ2-7; 14 nucleotides agree with TRBD2. Germline V gives CDR1 MDHEN, CDR2 SYDVKM. There are 18 residues in the CDR3. The trim removed 5 bases at V and 2 bases at J, leaving 11 bases unmatched. The CDR3, as DNA: TGTGCCAGCAGTCCTACTACCAGACTAGCGGGAGGGCCCTACGAGCAGTACTTC. Translation gives CASSPTTRLAGGPYEQYF.

This chain uses TRBV25-1 with TRBJ1-1; no definite D call. The CDR3 has 16 amino acids. The germline V gene has CDR1 MGHDK and CDR2 SYGVNS. Trimming removed 5 bases from V and 5 bases from J, with 21 bases in between. CDR3 amino acids: CASSPPGPRSRTEAFF. DNA for the CDR3: TGTGCCAGCAGTCCGCCCGGGCCTCGCTCGAGGACTGAAGCTTTCTTT.

J is TRBJ2-7 and V is TRBV4-3, with TRBD1 identical over 9 bases. The CDR3 contains 14 residues. Germline loops: CDR1 LGHNA, CDR2 YSLEER. V was pared by 5 bases and J by 4 bases, with 6 bases of the junction left unmatched. The CDR3 nucleotides read TGCGCCAGCAGCGAGGGGACAGGGAAATACGAGCAGTACTTC. The encoded protein is CASSEGTGKYEQYF.

This CDR3 reads CASSLLGPYAFYEQYF. Written as DNA, the CDR3 is TGTGCCAGCAGTTTATTAGGTCCCTACGCCTTCTACGAGCAGTACTTC. This sequence joins TRBV27 and TRBJ2-7; D gene unclear. CDR3 length: 16 amino acids. The V gene lost 1 base and the J gene lost 3 bases, with 16 bases spanning the gap. In germline, CDR1 is MNHEY, CDR2 SMNVEV (reference sequence).

This clone was observed a single time. This chain uses TRBV30 with TRBJ1-1; D not resolved. This CDR3 has 11 amino acids. The germline V gene encodes CDR1 GTSNPN and CDR2 SVGIG (reference sequence). V lost 2 bases and J lost 6, with 7 bases in between. Here the CDR3 reads CAWSRRPEAFF. CDR3 in DNA: TGTGCCTGGAGTAGGCGTCCTGAAGCTTTCTTT.

In the case of this clone: Within the sample, other DNA sequences also encode this same CDR3. The chain combines TRBV7-9 with TRBJ2-7; a weak D match, TRBD1 (5 bases). CDR1 and CDR2 from the germline V gene are SEHNR and FQNEAQ (reference sequence). V lost 5 bases and J lost 3, with 11 bases in between. CDR3 size: 13 residues. CDR3 region: CASSPPRGYEQYF. The CDR3 nucleotides are TGTGCCAGCAGCCCTCCAAGGGGCTACGAGCAGTACTTC.

This clone has a single count. This rearrangement joins TRBV10-3 to TRBJ2-1, with no clear D. CDR1 and CDR2 (germline): ENHRY, SYGVKD. The CDR3 is made up of 13 amino acids. V was clipped by 2 bases and J by 6 bases, with 8 bases between them. CDR3 loop: CAISEDRVNEQFF. As DNA, the CDR3 is TGTGCCATCAGTGAGGACCGCGTCAATGAGCAGTTCTTC.

CDR3 amino acids: CASYNYRGGYTF. Here the CDR3 DNA reads TGTGCCAGCTATAACTACAGGGGTGGCTACACCTTC. The chain employs TRBV6-6 and TRBJ1-2, with 7 nucleotides matching TRBD1. This CDR3 has 12 amino acids. The germline CDR1 and CDR2 sequences are MNHNY and SVGAGI (reference sequence). The V segment lost 8 bases and the J segment 7 bases; nucleotides outside the gene matches: 7.

This clone has more than one count but fewer than ten. This specimen includes other DNA sequences encoding the same CDR3. This chain uses TRBV28 with TRBJ1-5; TRBD1 matches 8 bases. The germline V gene encodes CDR1 MDHEN and CDR2 SYDVKM. Unmatched junction bases numbered 0, after V lost 4 bases and J lost 1 base. This CDR3 is built from 14 residues. Written as DNA, the CDR3 is TGTGCCAGCAGTTACAGGGGGAGCAATCAGCCCCAGCATTTT. Translating gives CASSYRGSNQPQHF.

The chain recombines TRBV10-3 with TRBJ2-7; 8 nucleotides line up with TRBD1. V shed 6 bases and J 3 bases; nucleotides not matched to a gene: 4. Germline-derived CDR1 and CDR2 are ENHRY and SYGVKD. The CDR3 spans 13 residues. CDR3 DNA sequence: TGTGCCATCAGGCCGGACAGGGACTACGAGCAGTACTTC. This gives the protein CAIRPDRDYEQYF.